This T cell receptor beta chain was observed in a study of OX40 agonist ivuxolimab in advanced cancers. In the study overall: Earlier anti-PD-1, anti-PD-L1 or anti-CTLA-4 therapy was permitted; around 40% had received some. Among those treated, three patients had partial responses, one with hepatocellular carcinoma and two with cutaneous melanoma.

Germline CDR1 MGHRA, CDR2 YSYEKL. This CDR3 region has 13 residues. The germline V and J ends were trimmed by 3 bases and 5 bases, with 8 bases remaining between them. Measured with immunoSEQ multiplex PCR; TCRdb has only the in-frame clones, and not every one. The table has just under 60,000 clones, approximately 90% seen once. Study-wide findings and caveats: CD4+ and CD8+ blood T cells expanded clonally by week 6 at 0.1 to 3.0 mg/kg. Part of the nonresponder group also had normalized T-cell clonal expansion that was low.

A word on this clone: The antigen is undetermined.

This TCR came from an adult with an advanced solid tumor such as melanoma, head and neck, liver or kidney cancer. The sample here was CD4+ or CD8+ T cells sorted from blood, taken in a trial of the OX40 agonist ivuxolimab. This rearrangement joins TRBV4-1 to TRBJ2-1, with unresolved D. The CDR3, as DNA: TGCGCCAGCAGCCACCCCGCAGACAATGAGCAGTTCTTC. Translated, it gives CASSHPADNEQFF.